This note documents a single TCR beta chain sequence. This entry belongs to a study of blood T cell repertoires in COVID-19. In Seattle, patients joined the study during active infection and were tracked longitudinally. The CDR3 has 24 residues. As handled by the study authors: Estimated nucleated cell counts came from reference gene primer amplification. Generated by immunoSEQ multiplex PCR, the TCRdb table keeps only in-frame clones and is missing some. V and J calls and clone size are as listed in that table; D and trimming were resolved from the DNA. The data show over 80,000 clones, with over 65% seen just once and about 3.9% held by the top ten.

The gene calls are TRBV21-1 and TRBJ2-1; TRBD2, the table's D call, was not compared with the DNA. TRBV21-1 is noted as a pseudogene. Source material: peripheral blood. This receptor was taken from a man aged 65 to 85 with COVID-19, enrolled during active disease. The CDR3 sequence is CASSKERPQGGNGRAMVAYNEQFF. The DNA for the CDR3 is TGTGCCAGCAGCAAAGAAAGGCCACAGGGAGGAAACGGGAGGGCCATGGTGGCCTACAATGAGCAGTTCTTC.